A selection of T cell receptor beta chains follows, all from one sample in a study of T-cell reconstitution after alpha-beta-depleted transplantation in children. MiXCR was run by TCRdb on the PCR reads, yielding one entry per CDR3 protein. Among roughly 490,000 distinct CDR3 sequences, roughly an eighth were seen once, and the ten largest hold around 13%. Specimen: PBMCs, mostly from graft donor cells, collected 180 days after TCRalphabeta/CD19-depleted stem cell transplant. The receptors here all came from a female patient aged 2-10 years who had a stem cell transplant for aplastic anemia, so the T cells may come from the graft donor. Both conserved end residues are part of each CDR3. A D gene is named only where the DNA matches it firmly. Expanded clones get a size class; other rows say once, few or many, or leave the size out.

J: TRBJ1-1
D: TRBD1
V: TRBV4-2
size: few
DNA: TGTGCCAGCAGCCAAGATCGGACAGGGGGGTCTCCTGAAGCTTTCTTT
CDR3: CASSQDRTGGSPEAFF

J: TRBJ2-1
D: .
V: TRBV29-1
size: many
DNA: TGCAGCGTTGAAGATCTTTTTAGGGGCCTGGAGTACTACAATGAGCAGTTCTTC
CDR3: CSVEDLFRGLEYYNEQFF

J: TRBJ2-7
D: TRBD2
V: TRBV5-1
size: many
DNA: TGCGCCAGCAGTCCTACTAGCGGGAGGGCCTACGAGCAGTACTTC
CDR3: CASSPTSGRAYEQYF

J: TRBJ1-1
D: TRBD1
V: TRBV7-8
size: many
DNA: TGTGCCAGCAGCCCTATCGGGGGGACAGGAAAGAACACTGAAGCTTTCTTT
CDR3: CASSPIGGTGKNTEAFF

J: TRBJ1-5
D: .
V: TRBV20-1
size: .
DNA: TGCAGTGCCATCAGGGGTGCGGTGGATCAGCCCCAGCATTTT
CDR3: CSAIRGAVDQPQHF

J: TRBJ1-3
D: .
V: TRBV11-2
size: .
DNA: TGTGCCAGCAGCTTCCGCCTCGGACAGAGCTCTGGAAACACCATATATTTT
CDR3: CASSFRLGQSSGNTIYF

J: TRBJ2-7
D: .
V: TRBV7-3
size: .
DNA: TGTGCCAGCAGCCAGGGCAGGGGACGCGAGCAGTACTTC
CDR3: CASSQGRGREQYF

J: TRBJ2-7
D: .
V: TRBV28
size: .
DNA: TGTGCCAGCAGTTCTTGGAGAGGGAAGTACTTC
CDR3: CASSSWRGKYF

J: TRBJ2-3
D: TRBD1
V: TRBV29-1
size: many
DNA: TGCAGCGTTGAAGGCAGGGGGACGGGTACGCAGTATTTT
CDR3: CSVEGRGTGTQYF

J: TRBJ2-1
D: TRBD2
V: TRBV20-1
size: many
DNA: TGCAGTGCTACCGGACTAGCGGAGAGACCGACTTATGAGCAGTTCTTC
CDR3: CSATGLAERPTYEQFF

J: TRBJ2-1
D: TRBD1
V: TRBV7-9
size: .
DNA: TGTGCCAGCAGCTTACTGGGAGACAGGGCCAACAATGAGCAGTTCTTC
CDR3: CASSLLGDRANNEQFF

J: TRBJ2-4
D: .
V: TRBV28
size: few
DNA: TGTGCCAGCAGTTTAAATTGGCGTGAGGTGGGCAAAAACATTCAGTACTTC
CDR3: CASSLNWREVGKNIQYF

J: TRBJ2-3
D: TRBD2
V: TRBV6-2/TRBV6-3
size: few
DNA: TGTGCCAGCAGTTACGAGACTAGCGACTTCACAGATACGCAGTATTTT
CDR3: CASSYETSDFTDTQYF

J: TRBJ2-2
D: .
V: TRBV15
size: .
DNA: TGTGCCACCAGCTCCGGCTCCAACACCGGGGAGCTGTTTTTT
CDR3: CATSSGSNTGELFF

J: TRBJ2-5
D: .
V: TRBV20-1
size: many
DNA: TGCAGTGCTAGAGTAATCGACGGGGAGACCCAGTACTTC
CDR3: CSARVIDGETQYF

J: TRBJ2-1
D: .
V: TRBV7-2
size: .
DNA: TGTGCCAGCAGCTTATGGGGGGCTGTGATGCGCCCCGGGACCGGGGCGGACAATGAGCAGTTCTTC
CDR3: CASSLWGAVMRPGTGADNEQFF

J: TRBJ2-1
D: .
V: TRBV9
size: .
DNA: TGTGCCAGCAGCGTGAAGTTAGCGGTCTCCTACAATGAGCAGTTCTTC
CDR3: CASSVKLAVSYNEQFF

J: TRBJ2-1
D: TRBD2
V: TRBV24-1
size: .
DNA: TGTGCCACCAGTGATCCCCTCCGGAGGGCAGCGGGGGGATCCTACAATGAGCAGTTCTTC
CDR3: CATSDPLRRAAGGSYNEQFF

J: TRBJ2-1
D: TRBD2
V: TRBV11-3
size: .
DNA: TGTGCCAGCAGCTCCTGGACTAGCGGTTTCTCCTACAATGAGCAGTTCTTC
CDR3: CASSSWTSGFSYNEQFF

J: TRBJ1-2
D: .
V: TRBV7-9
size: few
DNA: TGTGCCAGCAGCTTAGACGGGAGGGCCCCTAACTATGGCTACACCTTC
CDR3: CASSLDGRAPNYGYTF

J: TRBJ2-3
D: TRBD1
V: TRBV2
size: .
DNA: TGTGCCAGCTATAACAGGGGCTTATCCGCAGATACGCAGTATTTT
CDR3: CASYNRGLSADTQYF

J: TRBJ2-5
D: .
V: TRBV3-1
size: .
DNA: TGTGCCAGCAGCCAAGGCGGGACGGTCCCAGAGACCCAGTACTTC
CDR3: CASSQGGTVPETQYF

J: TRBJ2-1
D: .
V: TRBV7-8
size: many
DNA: TGTGCCAGCAGCACACGACGGGCGGATGGGTACAATGAGCAGTTCTTC
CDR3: CASSTRRADGYNEQFF

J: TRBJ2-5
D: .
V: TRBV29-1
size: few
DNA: TGCAGCGGGTGCATCGAGACCCAGTACTTC
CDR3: CSGCIETQYF

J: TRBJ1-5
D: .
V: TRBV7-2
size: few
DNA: TGTGCCAGCAGCCCAGGCATGACAGGCAATCAGCCCCAGCATTTT
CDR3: CASSPGMTGNQPQHF

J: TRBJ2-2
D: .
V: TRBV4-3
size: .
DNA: TGCGCCAGCAGTCGCAATCAGGGAACCGGGGAGCTGTTTTTT
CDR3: CASSRNQGTGELFF

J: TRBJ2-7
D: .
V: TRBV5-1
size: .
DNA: TGCGCCAGCAGCCCCGACAGGTTCACCTACGAGCAGTACTTC
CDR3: CASSPDRFTYEQYF

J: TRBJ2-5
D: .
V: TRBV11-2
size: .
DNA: TGTGCCAGCAGCCCAGGGGAGAGGGGAGAGACCCAGTACTTC
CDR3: CASSPGERGETQYF

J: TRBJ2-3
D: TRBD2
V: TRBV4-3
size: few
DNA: TGCGCCAGCAGCCAAGGGGCTAGCGGGGGAGATACGCAGTATTTT
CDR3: CASSQGASGGDTQYF

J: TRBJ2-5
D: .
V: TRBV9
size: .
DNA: TGTGCCAGCAGCGTAGTCGCAGAAAAAGAGACCCAGTACTTC
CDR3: CASSVVAEKETQYF

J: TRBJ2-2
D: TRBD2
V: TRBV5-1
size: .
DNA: TGCGCCAGCAGCGCGACTAGCGGGTCTCGGACCGGGGAGCTGTTTTTT
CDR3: CASSATSGSRTGELFF

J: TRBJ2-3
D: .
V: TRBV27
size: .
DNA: TGTGCCAGCAGTTCTAGACAGAAGCACACAGATACGCAGTATTTT
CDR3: CASSSRQKHTDTQYF

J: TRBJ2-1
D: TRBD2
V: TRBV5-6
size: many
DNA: TGTGCCAGCAGGAGACTAGCTCTTACCTACAATGAGCAGTTCTTC
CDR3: CASRRLALTYNEQFF

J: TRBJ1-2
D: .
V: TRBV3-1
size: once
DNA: TGTGCCAGCAGCCGCAGGGGAACCACTAACTATGGCTACACCTTC
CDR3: CASSRRGTTNYGYTF

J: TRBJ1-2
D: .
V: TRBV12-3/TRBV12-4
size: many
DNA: TGTGCCAGCAGTTTAGACCAGGGACGAAGCTATGGCTACACCTTC
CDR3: CASSLDQGRSYGYTF

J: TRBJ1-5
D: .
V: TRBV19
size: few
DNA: TGTGCCAGTAGTATCCGCCCGGACAGCCCGAATCAGCCCCAGCATTTT
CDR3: CASSIRPDSPNQPQHF

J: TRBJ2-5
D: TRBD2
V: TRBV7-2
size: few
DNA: TGTGCCAGCAGTTTAGCGGGGTTCCCACGGAGGGAGACCCAGTACTTC
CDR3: CASSLAGFPRRETQYF

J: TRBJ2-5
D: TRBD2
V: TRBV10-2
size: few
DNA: TGCGCCAGCAGTGAAGCTAGCGGGGTACAGACCCAGTACTTC
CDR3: CASSEASGVQTQYF

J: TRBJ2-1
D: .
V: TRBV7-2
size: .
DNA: TGTGCCAGCAGCTTACCCGCTAGCCTCTATGAGCAGTTCTTC
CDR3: CASSLPASLYEQFF

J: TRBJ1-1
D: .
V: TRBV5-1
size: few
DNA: TGCGCCAGCAGCTTGAGTGCCTGGGGTGAAGCTTTCTTT
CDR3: CASSLSAWGEAFF

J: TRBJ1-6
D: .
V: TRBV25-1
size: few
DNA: TGTGCCAGCAGTGAACACAAGGGAAATTCACCCCTCCACTTT
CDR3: CASSEHKGNSPLHF

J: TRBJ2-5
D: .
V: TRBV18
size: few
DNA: TGTGCCAGCTCACCACAGAGGGGATTCCAAGAGACCCAGTACTTC
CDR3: CASSPQRGFQETQYF

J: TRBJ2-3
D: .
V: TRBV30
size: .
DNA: TGTGCCTGGAGTCTCGGGAGCACAGATACGCAGTATTTT
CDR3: CAWSLGSTDTQYF

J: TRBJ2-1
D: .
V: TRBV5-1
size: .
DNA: TGCGCCAGCAGCTTCAAGGGGGTCTGGAACAATGAGCAGTTCTTC
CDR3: CASSFKGVWNNEQFF

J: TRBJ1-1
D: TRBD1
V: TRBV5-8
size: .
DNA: TGTGCCAGCAGCTTCTCGGGACAGGGGGCGATCACTGAAGCTTTCTTT
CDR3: CASSFSGQGAITEAFF

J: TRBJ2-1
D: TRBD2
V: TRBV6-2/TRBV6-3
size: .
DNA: TGTGCCAGCAGTGCCCGGACTAGCGGTTTCTCCTACAATGAGCAGTTCTTC
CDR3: CASSARTSGFSYNEQFF

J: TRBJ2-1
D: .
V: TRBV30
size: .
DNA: TGTGCCTGGAGTGTAGGGGGGGGCTACAATGAGCAGTTCTTC
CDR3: CAWSVGGGYNEQFF

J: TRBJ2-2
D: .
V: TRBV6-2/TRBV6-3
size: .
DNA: TGTGCCAGCACCGAGGGGACAAGGACCGGGGAGCTGTTTTTT
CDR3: CASTEGTRTGELFF

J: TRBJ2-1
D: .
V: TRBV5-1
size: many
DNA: TGCGCCAGCAGCTTGCGGTCGGGGGCGGGCAATGAGCAGTTCTTC
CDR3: CASSLRSGAGNEQFF

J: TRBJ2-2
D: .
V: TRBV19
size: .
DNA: TGTGCCACCAGGGAGGCGACGAACACCGGGGAGCTGTTTTTT
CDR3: CATREATNTGELFF

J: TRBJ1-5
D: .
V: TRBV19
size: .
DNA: TGTGCCAGTAGTATAAAAGGAGTCGAGGGTACTCAGCCCCAGCATTTT
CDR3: CASSIKGVEGTQPQHF

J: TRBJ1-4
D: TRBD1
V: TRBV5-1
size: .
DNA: TGCGCCAGCAGCTACGAATTTAGACAGGGTTCAAAACTGTTTTTT
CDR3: CASSYEFRQGSKLFF

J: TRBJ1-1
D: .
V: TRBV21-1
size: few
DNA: TGTGCCAGCAGCAAAAGGACAGGGGGTCCCTTTTGCGACACTGAAGCTTTCTTT
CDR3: CASSKRTGGPFCDTEAFF

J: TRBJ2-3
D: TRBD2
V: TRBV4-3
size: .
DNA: TGCGCCAGCAGCCAATCTAGCGGGAGGACAGATACGCAGTATTTT
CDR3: CASSQSSGRTDTQYF

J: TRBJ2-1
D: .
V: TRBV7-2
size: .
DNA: TGTGCCAGCAGCTTAGTTGGGGTTCCCTACAATGAGCAGTTCTTC
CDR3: CASSLVGVPYNEQFF

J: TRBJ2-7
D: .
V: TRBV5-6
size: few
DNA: TGTGCCAGCAGCCCGACAGGTCTCGAGCAGTACTTC
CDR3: CASSPTGLEQYF

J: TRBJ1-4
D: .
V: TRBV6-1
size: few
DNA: TGTGCCAGCTCACAGGGTGCAACTAATGAAAAACTGTTTTTT
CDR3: CASSQGATNEKLFF